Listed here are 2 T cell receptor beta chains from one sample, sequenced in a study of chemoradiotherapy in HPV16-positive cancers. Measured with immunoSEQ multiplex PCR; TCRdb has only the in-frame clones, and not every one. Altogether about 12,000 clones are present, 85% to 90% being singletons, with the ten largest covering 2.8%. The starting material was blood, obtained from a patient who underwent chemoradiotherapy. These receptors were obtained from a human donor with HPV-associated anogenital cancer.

The CDR3 here is CARLGRGDTETQYF. In DNA form, the CDR3 reads TGTGCCAGGCTGGGCCGGGGGGATACGGAGACCCAGTACTTC. The chain employs TRBV30 and TRBJ2-5; 7 bases are a match to TRBD2. Per germline, CDR1 GTSNPN and CDR2 SVGIG (reference sequence). The V gene end was trimmed by 8 bases and the J gene end by 5 bases; junction bases not matched to a gene: 14. This CDR3 is 14 amino acids long. The full variable domain, rest sourced from reference TRBV30 and TRBJ2-5, is SQTIHQWPATLVQPVGSPLSLECTVEGTSNPNLYWYRQAAGRGLQLLFYSVGIGQISSEVPQNLSASRPQDRQFILSSKKLLLSDSGFYLCARLGRGDTETQYFGPGTRLLVL.

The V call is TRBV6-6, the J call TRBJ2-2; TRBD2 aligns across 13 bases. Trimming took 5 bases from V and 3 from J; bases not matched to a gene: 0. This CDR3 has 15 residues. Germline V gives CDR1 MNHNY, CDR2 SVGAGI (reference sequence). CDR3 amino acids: CASSTSGGDTGELFF. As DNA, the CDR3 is TGTGCCAGCAGTACTAGCGGGGGGGACACCGGGGAGCTGTTTTTT.